Only one count was recorded for the clone carrying this TCR beta chain. Its antigen is undetermined. Splitting of CD4+ cells produced CD45RA+ naive and CD45RA-negative memory subsets. This sample was taken from a study of shared clonotypes between healthy human individuals. Study results and limitations: Only blood underwent sampling, and tissue repertoires likely differ.

Some clones are missing from TCRdb's copy, which holds only in-frame ones; the method was immunoSEQ multiplex PCR. Of about 2,500,000 clones in the sample, roughly 92% were seen once. Deletions cut 9 bases from V and 0 bases from J, with 14 bases between. The CDR3 runs 14 residues. From germline, CDR1 is LNHDA and CDR2 SQIVND (reference sequence). This clonotype was obtained from a man between 18 and 35 years old in good health. The chain combines TRBV19 with TRBJ1-1, with D perhaps matching TRBD1 (5 bases). Sequences were obtained from naive CD4+ T cells sorted from blood. Specified subset: CD45RA+ positively selected. CDR3 loop: CASRGPRVNTEAFF. The CDR3 DNA sequence: TGTGCCAGCAGAGGGCCCAGGGTGAACACTGAAGCTTTCTTT.